This T cell receptor beta chain comes out of a study of shared clonotypes between healthy human individuals. Study-level points and caveats: It was anticipated that sequencing depth would influence how many clonotypes donors shared.

CDR1 is SGHRS and CDR2 is YFSETQ in the germline V gene. The CDR3 runs to 15 residues. The V and J ends lost 4 bases and 5 bases, in that order; junction bases with no gene match: 6. An approximately 200 ng quantity of DNA, tens of thousands of T cell genomes, went into the sorted-subset replicate PCRs. Here immunoSEQ multiplex PCR was the method, and the copy in TCRdb shows in-frame clones only, minus some. The repertoire consists of some 2,500,000 clones, with less than 95% occurring once and the leading ten covering 0.37%. Comments on this clone: The antigen is undetermined.

The sequenced sample was naive CD4+ T cells from PBMCs. Subset in this sample: CD45RA+ positively selected. The origin of this receptor is a man aged 18 to 30 in good health. Some clones in this sample may be carry-over from other donors' samples. This rearrangement joins TRBV5-1 to TRBJ2-5; 12 bases match TRBD1. CDR3 DNA: TGCGCCAGCAGCCCGGGGACAGGGGGCAGGGAGACCCAGTACTTC. This gives the protein CASSPGTGGRETQYF.